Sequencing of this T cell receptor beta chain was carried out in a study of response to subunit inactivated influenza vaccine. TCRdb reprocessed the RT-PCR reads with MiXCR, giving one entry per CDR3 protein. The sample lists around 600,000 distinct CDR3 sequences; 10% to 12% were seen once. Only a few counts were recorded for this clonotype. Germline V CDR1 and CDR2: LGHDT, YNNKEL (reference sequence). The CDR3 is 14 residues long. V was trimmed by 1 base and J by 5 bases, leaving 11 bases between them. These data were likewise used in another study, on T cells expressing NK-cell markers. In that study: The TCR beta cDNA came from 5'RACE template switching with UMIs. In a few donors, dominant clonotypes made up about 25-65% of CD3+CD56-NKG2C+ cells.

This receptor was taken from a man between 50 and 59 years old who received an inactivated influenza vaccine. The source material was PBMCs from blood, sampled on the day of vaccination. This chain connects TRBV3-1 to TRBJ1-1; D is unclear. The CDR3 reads CASSQVTGDTEAFF. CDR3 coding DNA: TGTGCCAGCAGCCAAGTTACTGGGGATACTGAAGCTTTCTTT.